Each of the 20 T cell receptor beta chains below was sequenced from the same sample in a study of T cells in Graves' hyperthyroidism and ophthalmopathy. RNA transcripts gave rise to amplified TCR beta CDR3 regions. The TCR CDR3 was amplified in a first-round RT-PCR using the HTBI primer set. TCRdb reprocessed the multiplex PCR reads via MiXCR and lists one record per CDR3 protein. The sample has 700,000 to 850,000 distinct CDR3 sequences; over 35% are singletons. The sequencing input was blood. The receptors here all came from a woman aged 40 to 50 with Graves' hyperthyroidism.

CDR3 DNA: TGCGCCAGCAGCCAATTGGGTGCGAAACAACGCGATCAGCCCCAGCATTTT. It encodes CASSQLGAKQRDQPQHF. The chain uses TRBV5-1 and TRBJ1-5, with D uncertain. V lost 4 bases to trimming and J lost 5 bases, with 22 bases between them. The CDR3 loop spans 17 amino acids. Germline V gene lookup returns CDR1 SGHRS and CDR2 YFSETQ.

The chain is built from TRBV28 and TRBJ1-2; tentatively, D is TRBD1 (6 bases). This CDR3 has 13 amino acids. Germline CDR1 MDHEN, CDR2 SYDVKM. V lost 6 bases and J 4 bases, leaving 12 bases between the germline ends. This chain's CDR3 is CASRRQETYGYTF. CDR3 DNA: TGTGCCAGCAGAAGACAGGAGACCTATGGCTACACCTTC.

This clonotype came up many times. The CDR3, as DNA: TGTGCCAGCAGCCCCTACAAGGTCGGCGGCTACACCTTC. Its protein product is CASSPYKVGGYTF. The V call is TRBV7-2, the J call TRBJ1-2; D ambiguous. The CDR3 runs 13 residues. Germline CDR1 and CDR2: SGHTA and FQGNSA. V was clipped by 5 bases and J by 8 bases, with 15 bases between them.

This clonotype has at least ten counts. The gene calls are TRBV19 and TRBJ2-2; 10 nucleotides match TRBD1. J gave up 4 bases and V 5 bases, and 7 bases lay outside the gene matches. The V gene's germline CDR1 is LNHDA and CDR2 SQIVND (reference sequence). This CDR3 is built from 16 residues. The CDR3 coding sequence is TGTGCCAGTAGTCCCCGGGACAGGGGAGGCACCGGGGAGCTGTTTTTT. It codes for CASSPRDRGGTGELFF.

This clonotype has more than one count but fewer than ten. The chain couples TRBV12-3 or TRBV12-4 to TRBJ1-5, with a weak D call TRBD1 (5 bases). The CDR3 contains 15 residues. The V end was cut by 4 bases, the J end by 2 bases, with 12 bases between. CDR3: CASSYGGGRNQPQHF. CDR3 nucleotide sequence: TGTGCCAGCAGTTATGGGGGAGGGCGCAATCAGCCCCAGCATTTT.

Note on this clonotype: Since a much larger clone is just one base distant, this may be a read error. The CDR3 DNA reads as TGTGCCGGCAGTTTGTGGGACGATCAGCCCCAGCATTTT. Protein sequence: CAGSLWDDQPQHF. The rearrangement links TRBV12-3 or TRBV12-4 to TRBJ1-5; a possible D gene is TRBD1 (5 bases). The CDR3 covers 13 residues.

This clonotype has ten or more counts. The chain couples TRBV6-1 to TRBJ1-5, with 8 bases that match TRBD1. V lost 6 bases to trimming and J lost 7 bases; unmatched junction nucleotides: 8. The CDR3 runs 14 residues. The germline CDR1 and CDR2 sequences are MNHNS and SASEGT. The CDR3 bases are TGTGCCAGCAGATGGACAGGGCGGGACCAGCCCCAGCATTTT. This translates into CASRWTGRDQPQHF.

This clonotype has a count of ten or more. The V and J genes are TRBV2 and TRBJ1-1; 7 bases are a match to TRBD1. CDR1 is SNHLY and CDR2 is FYNNEI in the germline V gene. After removal of 6 bases from V and 11 bases from J, the junction contained 18 bases not matched to a gene. The CDR3 consists of 15 residues. CDR3 DNA: TGTGCCAGCAGCTCCGGGACAGTCAATAGTTTATGGGCTTTCTTT. This sequence encodes CASSSGTVNSLWAFF.

A few counts support this clonotype. J is TRBJ1-2 and V is TRBV12-3 or TRBV12-4; D is ambiguous. The CDR3 loop spans 14 amino acids. V lost 3 bases and J 6 bases, leaving 14 bases between the germline ends. CDR3 sequence (DNA): TGTGCCAGCAGTTTCCTGGGTGACATCGATGGCTACACCTTC. It encodes CASSFLGDIDGYTF.

The J gene is TRBJ1-2, the V gene TRBV28; perhaps TRBD1 as D (6 bases). Germline V gives CDR1 MDHEN, CDR2 SYDVKM. The CDR3 is 15 amino acids. Trimming pared 4 bases from V and 7 bases from J, leaving 19 bases between. The CDR3 protein is CASSSFVTGRVGYTF. The DNA for the CDR3 is TGTGCCAGCAGTTCCTTTGTCACAGGGCGCGTTGGCTACACCTTC.

V gene TRBV13 combines with J gene TRBJ2-5, with 8 nucleotides matching TRBD2. Germline values: CDR1 PRHDT, CDR2 FYEKMQ (reference sequence). The CDR3 sequence is 17 residues long. Losses at the gene ends were 0 bases for V and 7 bases for J; bases not matched to a gene: 13. The CDR3 DNA follows: TGTGCCAGCAGCTTAGGGGCCCAAGCGGGGGATAGAGGGACCCAGTACTTC. Protein sequence: CASSLGAQAGDRGTQYF.

Regarding this clonotype: This clone may be a read error of a much larger clone one base away. The V call is TRBV7-9, the J call TRBJ1-1; 7 nucleotides agree with TRBD1. This CDR3 comprises 16 residues. The germline V gene encodes CDR1 SEHNR and CDR2 FQNEAQ (reference sequence). Trimming removed 4 bases from V and 6 bases from J; junction bases left unmatched: 14. This chain's CDR3 is CASSSTSQGGIAEAFF. The CDR3 coding sequence is TGTGCCAGCAGCTCCACATCTCAGGGGGGCATCGCTGAAGCTTTCTTT.

The rearrangement joins TRBV10-3 to TRBJ1-1; no clear D. The V end lost 6 bases, the J end lost 7 bases, and 12 bases lay between the germline ends. From germline, CDR1 is ENHRY and CDR2 SYGVKD. The CDR3 extends over 12 amino acids. The DNA of the CDR3 is TGTGCCATCAGAGAATATGGGATTGAAGCTTTCTTT. Amino acids: CAIREYGIEAFF.

Points on this clonotype: The junction departs from the called germline gene at one end, perhaps through a read error. This chain links TRBV7-2 with TRBJ1-2; TRBD1 might be the D (6 bases). The CDR3 contains 15 residues. Germline V gives CDR1 SGHTA, CDR2 FQGNSA. CDR3 residues: CASSQGTQLNYGYTF. DNA of the CDR3: TGCGCCAGCAGCCAAGGGACACAGCTTAACTATGGCTACACCTTC.

The chain couples TRBV7-2 to TRBJ1-1; D is possibly TRBD1 (6 bases). The length of the CDR3 is 12 residues. V lost 1 base to trimming and J lost 7 bases, with 7 bases between them. Per the germline V gene, CDR1 is SGHTA and CDR2 is FQGNSA. The CDR3 loop reads CASSLEGGEAFF. The CDR3 DNA sequence: TGTGCCAGCAGCTTAGAGGGGGGTGAAGCTTTCTTT.

V usage is TRBV10-3 and J usage is TRBJ2-7; 7 nucleotides line up with TRBD2. V shed 6 bases and J 5 bases; nucleotides not matched to a gene: 10. The CDR3 is made up of 14 amino acids. CDR1 ENHRY and CDR2 SYGVKD come from the germline V gene. This CDR3 is CAIREAPSGNEQYF. DNA for the CDR3: TGTGCCATCAGGGAGGCTCCTAGCGGTAACGAGCAGTACTTC.

This clonotype was seen at least ten times. The chain has TRBV12-3 or TRBV12-4 and TRBJ1-2; D is ambiguous. This CDR3 region has 13 residues. The V end was cut by 6 bases, the J end by 1 base, with 9 bases between. In DNA form, the CDR3 reads TGTGCCAGCAGCCAAGATGTTAACTATGGCTACACCTTC. Translating gives CASSQDVNYGYTF.

This clonotype came up many times. The genes are TRBV10-3 and TRBJ2-5, with D possibly TRBD2 on 6 matching bases. The germline V gene encodes CDR1 ENHRY and CDR2 SYGVKD. V lost 10 bases and J lost 4, with 13 bases in between. The CDR3 contains 12 residues. CDR3: CATLAEGETQYF. The CDR3 nucleotides are TGTGCCACCTTAGCGGAGGGAGAGACCCAGTACTTC.

The rearrangement links TRBV4-3 to TRBJ2-5; D unclear. Between the trimmed V and J ends, which lost 0 bases and 0 bases, there was a span of 5 bases. Per the germline V gene, CDR1 is LGHNA and CDR2 is YSLEER. The CDR3 runs to 14 residues. CDR3 coding DNA: TGCGCCAGCAGCCAAGATCCGAACCAAGAGACCCAGTACTTC. This sequence encodes CASSQDPNQETQYF.

The gene calls are TRBV5-4 and TRBJ1-3; no reliable D call. The CDR3 sequence is 14 residues long. The V gene lost 2 bases and the J gene lost 2 bases, with 8 bases spanning the gap. Germline CDR1 SGHNT, CDR2 YYREEE (reference sequence). This CDR3 reads CASSFKGTGNTIYF. The CDR3 DNA follows: TGTGCCAGCAGCTTCAAAGGGACTGGAAACACCATATATTTT.